This TCR beta chain was profiled in a study of cytomegalovirus exposure and HLA in healthy donors. Study-wide context: Researchers found that under 90% of 350 to 500 genotyped donors fell within the Caucasian-associated ancestry cluster.

This CDR3 has 15 residues. V lost 4 bases to trimming and J lost 6 bases, with 18 bases between them. CDR1 and CDR2 (germline): SEHNR, FQNEAQ (reference sequence). PCR used 60 Vbeta primers and 13 Jbeta primers. TCRdb's table, derived via immunoSEQ multiplex PCR, lists solely in-frame clones and lacks some. The data hold around 150,000 clones, with roughly 80% observed a single time. The receptor comes from a woman aged 50 to 60 in good health and CMV-seronegative. The sequenced material came from PBMCs. The V and J genes are TRBV7-9 and TRBJ1-2; tentative D call: TRBD1 (5 bases). The CDR3 here is CASSSSGLKMDGYTF. The CDR3 DNA reads TGTGCCAGCAGCTCCTCAGGGTTAAAGATGGATGGCTACACCTTC.